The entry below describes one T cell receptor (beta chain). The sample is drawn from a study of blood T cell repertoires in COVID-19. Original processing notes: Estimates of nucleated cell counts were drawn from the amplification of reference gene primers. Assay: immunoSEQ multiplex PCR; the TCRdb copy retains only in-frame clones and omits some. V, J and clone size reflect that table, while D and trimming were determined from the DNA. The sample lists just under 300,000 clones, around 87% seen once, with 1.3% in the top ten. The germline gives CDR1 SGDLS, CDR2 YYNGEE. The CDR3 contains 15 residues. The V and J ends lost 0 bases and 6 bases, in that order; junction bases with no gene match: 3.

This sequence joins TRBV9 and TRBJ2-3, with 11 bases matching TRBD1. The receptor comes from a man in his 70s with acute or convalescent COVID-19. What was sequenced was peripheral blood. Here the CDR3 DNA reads TGTGCCAGCAGCGTAGTTGGGACAGGGGGGGATACGCAGTATTTT. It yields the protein CASSVVGTGGDTQYF.